This T cell receptor beta chain comes out of a study of blood T cell repertoires in COVID-19. This table comes from immunoSEQ multiplex PCR, and its TCRdb copy is limited to in-frame clones, with some not included. The table records some 320,000 clones, roughly nine tenths of them present only once. Germline V gives CDR1 GTSNPN, CDR2 SVGIG (reference sequence). Trimming took 5 bases from V and 4 from J; bases not matched to a gene: 9. The CDR3 contains 15 residues. V gene TRBV30 combines with J gene TRBJ2-5; 11 bases match TRBD2. Sample: PBMCs or T cells enriched from blood (not recorded which). The source of this sequence is a man aged 55 to 69 who had recovered from COVID-19. The CDR3: CAWGRLSGRGETQYF. The CDR3 bases are TGTGCCTGGGGGCGACTTAGCGGGAGGGGAGAGACCCAGTACTTC.